Listed below are T cell receptor beta chains from one sample, sequenced in a study of blood T cells in healthy people across ages. In TCRdb, the 5' RACE reads were re-called with MiXCR into one record per CDR3 protein. The sample records fewer than 2,000,000 distinct CDR3 sequences, 30% to 40% being singletons. Material: blood. Receptor source: a woman between 25 and 40 years old in good health. Both conserved end residues are part of each CDR3. A D gene is named only where the DNA matches it firmly. Only some rows state a clone size, as once, few, many or a class for expanded clones.

.	.	TRBV28	TRBJ2-7	TGTGCCAGCAGTAACAGAGGGGACCTAAGCTACGAGCAGTACTTC	CASSNRGDLSYEQYF
.	.	TRBV5-1	TRBJ1-2	TGCGCCAGCAGCTTGGGGGACAATTCCCCCCGCGGCTACACCTTC	CASSLGDNSPRGYTF
.	.	TRBV20-1	TRBJ2-1	TGCAGTGCTAGAGACTTCAGGTTGGCTTCCGGGGAAAGCTCCTACAATGAGCAGTTCTTC	CSARDFRLASGESSYNEQFF
TRBD2	few	TRBV20-1	TRBJ2-7	TGCAGTGCTAGAGAAGGGACTAGCCCCTACGAGCAGTACTTC	CSAREGTSPYEQYF
TRBD1	many	TRBV20-1	TRBJ2-7	TGCAGTGCTAGAAGGGACAGGGGTGGTGAGCAGTACTTC	CSARRDRGGEQYF
.	.	TRBV10-3	TRBJ2-7	TGTGCCATCGAAGACACTACGAGGGTCGAGCAGTACTTC	CAIEDTTRVEQYF
TRBD2	.	TRBV2	TRBJ2-7	TGTGCCAGCGGAAAACTAGCGGGGGACTACGAGCAGTACTTC	CASGKLAGDYEQYF
.	few	TRBV20-1	TRBJ2-7	TGCAGTGCTAGTGGGGCAGTGACCTACGAGCAGTACTTC	CSASGAVTYEQYF
.	few	TRBV5-5	TRBJ1-1	TGTGCCAGCGGCCTACAGGAAACTGAAGCTTTCTTT	CASGLQETEAFF
.	.	TRBV7-2	TRBJ2-5	TGTGCCAGCAGCCCCCGCATGGGGCAAGAGACCCAGTACTTC	CASSPRMGQETQYF
TRBD1	few	TRBV27	TRBJ1-5	TGTGCCAGCAGACCTACAGGGGACTATAGCAGTCAGCCCCAGCATTTT	CASRPTGDYSSQPQHF
.	.	TRBV20-1	TRBJ2-3	TGCAGTGCTAGAGACCGGAAAGCGGACACGGTGGCTAGCACAGATACGCAGTATTTT	CSARDRKADTVASTDTQYF
.	.	TRBV27	TRBJ2-7	TGTGCCAGCAGTTTATCGTACGGAGCCTCCTACGAGCAGTACTTC	CASSLSYGASYEQYF
TRBD2	few	TRBV7-9	TRBJ2-1	TGTGCCAGCAGCTACCCCTTGACTAGCGGGTACAATGAGCAGTTCTTC	CASSYPLTSGYNEQFF
.	.	TRBV7-9	TRBJ1-3	TGTGCCAGCAGCTTAGGCGGAAACACCATATATTTT	CASSLGGNTIYF
.	many	TRBV15	TRBJ2-3	TGTGCCACCAGCAGCACAGATACGCAGTATTTT	CATSSTDTQYF
TRBD2	.	TRBV28	TRBJ2-7	TGTGCCAGCAGTTCCGTCGGTAGCGGGAGCGGCGAGCAGTACTTC	CASSSVGSGSGEQYF
TRBD1	few	TRBV20-1	TRBJ2-7	TGCAGTGCTAGCGGAGCCGGGACAGGGACGTCTAAGTACTTC	CSASGAGTGTSKYF
TRBD2	few	TRBV10-3	TRBJ2-5	TGTGCCATCAGTGCAACTAGCGGGGTTAGTAAAGAGACCCAGTACTTC	CAISATSGVSKETQYF
TRBD1	.	TRBV10-3	TRBJ1-1	TGTGCCTCCGCCGGGACAGCTAATGCTGAAGCTTTCTTT	CASAGTANAEAFF
TRBD2	few	TRBV7-8	TRBJ2-7	TGTGCCAGCAGCTTAGGACCCTCGGGGGGAACATCAACCTACGAGCAGTACTTC	CASSLGPSGGTSTYEQYF
.	.	TRBV5-1	TRBJ1-2	TGCGCCAGCAGCGCGAACTCTCAATCCTATGGCTACACCTTC	CASSANSQSYGYTF
.	few	TRBV29-1	TRBJ1-5	TGCAGCGTTGATCTTGGGAGCAATCAGCCCCAGCATTTT	CSVDLGSNQPQHF
.	.	TRBV10-2	TRBJ1-2	TGCGCCAGCGGGGCCCTCTATGGCTACACCTTC	CASGALYGYTF
.	.	TRBV7-2	TRBJ1-3	TGTGCCAGCAGCAGGGACACGGCGACTGGAAACACCATATATTTT	CASSRDTATGNTIYF
.	.	TRBV30	TRBJ2-1	TGTGCCTGGAGTGTCTTAGGGTTGGGGTACAATGAGCAGTTCTTC	CAWSVLGLGYNEQFF
.	.	TRBV28	TRBJ2-7	TGTGCCAGCAGTTCCCCGGGGCACACGGGGATAGGCGAGCAGTACTTC	CASSSPGHTGIGEQYF
.	few	TRBV11-1	TRBJ2-3	TGTGCCAGCAGCTCATTCGTCACAGATACGCAGTATTTT	CASSSFVTDTQYF
.	few	TRBV21-1	TRBJ1-1	TGTGCCAGCAGCAAATGGTCCTCGGGGGGTGAAGCTTTCTTT	CASSKWSSGGEAFF
.	few	TRBV5-6	TRBJ2-7	TGTGCCAGCAGCCCGACAGGGACTTCCTACGAGCAGTACTTC	CASSPTGTSYEQYF
TRBD2	.	TRBV7-8	TRBJ2-7	TGTGCCAGCAGCGGTAGGGGTGGGACTAGCCACGAGCAGTACTTC	CASSGRGGTSHEQYF
.	few	TRBV27	TRBJ2-3	TGTGCCAGCAGTTCAAGTTCGACGCAGTATTTT	CASSSSSTQYF
.	many	TRBV7-3	TRBJ2-5	TGTGCCAGCAGCTTAGGAGGGGGGTCCCAAGAGACCCAGTACTTC	CASSLGGGSQETQYF
TRBD1	few	TRBV10-3	TRBJ1-5	TGTGCCATACGACAGGGGGGACATAGCAATCAGCCCCAGCATTTT	CAIRQGGHSNQPQHF
.	.	TRBV12-3/TRBV12-4	TRBJ2-5	TGTGCCAGCTCTAGAAGGGAGTTGGGATACAATGAGCAGTACTTC	CASSRRELGYNEQYF
.	.	TRBV28	TRBJ2-6	TGTGCCAGCAGACCTGAGGGGGGTCGGACCCTGATTGGGGCCAACGTCCTGACTTTC	CASRPEGGRTLIGANVLTF
.	few	TRBV3-1	TRBJ2-7	TGTGCCAGCGGTCTAGTGTACGAGCAGTACTTC	CASGLVYEQYF
.	.	TRBV29-1	TRBJ2-7	TGCAGCGTAGGCCATGGGGACGGACCCTACGAGCAGTACTTC	CSVGHGDGPYEQYF
.	.	TRBV10-3	TRBJ2-2	TGTGCCATCAGGGGACGGAACAATTCCATTTCGAACACCGGGGAGCTGTTTTTT	CAIRGRNNSISNTGELFF
.	.	TRBV28	TRBJ2-7	TGTGCCAGCAGTTTATTCTTAGGACAGCTTTCCTCCTACGAGCAGTACTTC	CASSLFLGQLSSYEQYF
TRBD1	.	TRBV24-1	TRBJ2-3	TGTGCCACCTGTGGACAGGCTAGCACAGATACGCAGTATTTT	CATCGQASTDTQYF
TRBD2	few	TRBV27	TRBJ2-3	TGTGCCAGCAGTTTATTGGTTCAGGGAGGGCCTGGAGATACGCAGTATTTT	CASSLLVQGGPGDTQYF
TRBD2	few	TRBV4-1	TRBJ2-3	TGCGCCAGCAGCCAAGTCCTAGCGGGGCAGATCACAGATACGCAGTATTTT	CASSQVLAGQITDTQYF
.	few	TRBV4-1	TRBJ1-1	TGCGCCAGCAGCCAGCCAGGCTCGTTGAGTGAAGCTTTCTTT	CASSQPGSLSEAFF
.	few	TRBV20-1	TRBJ1-2	TGCAGTGCTAGGGGAGGGACTAACTATGGCTACACCTTC	CSARGGTNYGYTF
TRBD1	.	TRBV7-2	TRBJ2-5	TGTGCCAGCAGCCGATTCGTGGGACAGAGCCAAGAGACCCAGTACTTC	CASSRFVGQSQETQYF
TRBD1	few	TRBV7-9	TRBJ1-1	TGTGCCAGCAGCTCCTATCGACAGGGTGCTAGAATAGAAGCTTTCTTT	CASSSYRQGARIEAFF
TRBD1	.	TRBV6-5	TRBJ1-1	TGTGCCAGCAACCGACAGGGGCCGGGGACTGAAGCTTTCTTT	CASNRQGPGTEAFF
.	.	TRBV6-5	TRBJ2-5	TGTGCCAGCAGTTCGCGGGGAGGGGGCCAAGAGACCCAGTACTTC	CASSSRGGGQETQYF
TRBD1	.	TRBV2	TRBJ1-2	TGTGCCAGCAGAACCGGACAGGGGAACTTTGGCTACACCTTC	CASRTGQGNFGYTF